The 14 T cell receptor beta chains below were found in one sample sequenced in a study of T-cell memory formation after mild COVID-19. In TCRdb, the 5' RACE reads were re-called with MiXCR into one record per CDR3 protein. The sample records approximately 450,000 distinct CDR3 sequences, 15% to 20% being singletons. Sequenced material: PBMCs or a T cell subset sorted from them (not recorded which). The receptor set was obtained from an adult woman who had mild COVID-19 (a few samples of this study predate the infection). Cell type and time point are not known.

This clonotype was observed a handful of times. The rearrangement joins TRBV7-2 to TRBJ2-3; 14 bases map to TRBD2. The CDR3 runs to 16 residues. Losses at the gene ends were 6 bases for V and 0 bases for J; bases not matched to a gene: 2. CDR1 is SGHTA and CDR2 is FQGNSA in the germline V gene. DNA for the CDR3: TGTGCCAGCAGGAGACTAGCGGGAGGGAGCACAGATACGCAGTATTTT. It translates to CASRRLAGGSTDTQYF.

This clonotype was seen ten or more times. V is TRBV11-3 and J is TRBJ2-7, with a possible D match to TRBD1 (6 bases). The germline V gene has CDR1 SGHNT and CDR2 YENEEA. CDR3 size: 15 residues. V gave up 2 bases and J gave up 3 bases, with 14 bases separating them. The CDR3, as DNA: TGTGCCAGCAGCTTAATAAAGGACAGCTTCTACGAGCAGTACTTC. Translation gives CASSLIKDSFYEQYF.

This rearrangement joins TRBV9 to TRBJ1-6; weak D call: TRBD1 (6 bases). V shed 3 bases and J shed 6 bases, with 13 bases lying between them. The length of the CDR3 is 15 residues. The germline gives CDR1 SGDLS, CDR2 YYNGEE. As DNA, the CDR3 is TGTGCCAGCAGCGCTACAGGGATTGGTAATTCACCCCTCCACTTT. Translated, it gives CASSATGIGNSPLHF.

In its sample, this clonotype was seen a few times. The gene calls are TRBV6-4 and TRBJ2-1; TRBD1 might be the D (5 bases). Germline V gives CDR1 MRHNA, CDR2 SNTAGT. CDR3 length equals 15 residues. Trimming took 3 bases from V and 8 from J, leaving 17 bases between them. This CDR3 reads CASSESDIPSDEQFF. CDR3 DNA: TGTGCCAGCAGTGAATCGGACATTCCCTCTGATGAGCAGTTCTTC.

This clonotype appeared a few times. The chain couples TRBV7-9 to TRBJ1-2; D not certain. Germline V CDR1 and CDR2: SEHNR, FQNEAQ (reference sequence). The CDR3 consists of 13 residues. Trimming shortened V by 5 bases and J by 1 base, and 8 bases separated the two germline ends. In DNA, the CDR3 is TGTGCCAGCAGCCCAGGAGTTAACTATGGCTACACCTTC. Its protein product is CASSPGVNYGYTF.

This rearrangement joins TRBV4-3 to TRBJ2-5, with 12 bases lining up with TRBD2. This CDR3 comprises 15 residues. V dropped 4 bases and J dropped 5; count of bases not matched to a gene: 5. The germline V gene encodes CDR1 LGHNA and CDR2 YSLEER. The DNA of the CDR3 is TGCGCCAGCAGCCTACGACTAGCGGGAGAGGAGACCCAGTACTTC. This codes for CASSLRLAGEETQYF.

This clonotype was seen more than once but under ten times. This rearrangement joins TRBV5-6 to TRBJ2-6; tentatively, D is TRBD2 (6 bases). Germline V lookup: CDR1 SGHDT, CDR2 YYEEEE. The CDR3 is 15 residues long. The V gene lost 6 bases and the J gene lost 0 bases, with 10 bases spanning the gap. The CDR3 region is CASTGVHSGANVLTF. CDR3 nucleotides: TGTGCCAGCACGGGAGTTCACTCTGGGGCCAACGTCCTGACTTTC.

The chain links TRBV13 to TRBJ1-3; 7 bases are a match to TRBD1. CDR1 and CDR2 (germline): PRHDT, FYEKMQ (reference sequence). The trim removed 6 bases at V and 0 bases at J, leaving 5 bases unmatched. This CDR3 comprises 15 residues. The CDR3 sequence is CASSRRGYSGNTIYF. In DNA, the CDR3 is TGTGCCAGCAGTCGCAGGGGGTACTCTGGAAACACCATATATTTT.

This clonotype was seen a few times. This sequence joins TRBV7-9 and TRBJ2-1, with TRBD2 identical over 8 bases. The germline V gene has CDR1 SEHNR and CDR2 FQNEAQ (reference sequence). This CDR3 has 18 amino acids. V trimming: 5 bases; J trimming: 1 base; junction bases outside the gene matches: 13. Written as DNA, the CDR3 is TGTGCCAGCAGCCCTCCTAGCGGGCGGCCGACTTCCTACAATGAGCAGTTCTTC. This sequence encodes CASSPPSGRPTSYNEQFF.

Only a few counts were recorded for this clonotype. A junction boundary mismatches the germline segment, possibly from a read error. The V call is TRBV7-7, the J call TRBJ2-7, with D tentatively TRBD2 (6 bases). CDR1 is SSHAT and CDR2 is FNYEAQ in the germline V gene (reference sequence). CDR3 length: 15 residues. CDR3 loop: CASSRYEGGYYEQYF. The CDR3, as DNA: TGTGCTAGCAGCCGCTACGAGGGAGGTTACTACGAGCAGTACTTC. The full variable domain, completed using reference TRBV7-7 and TRBJ2-7, is GAGVSQSPRYKVTKRGQDVTLRCDPISSHATLYWYQQALGQGPEFLTYFNYEAQPDKSGLPSDRFSAERPEGSISTLTIQRTEQRDSAMYRCASSRYEGGYYEQYFGPGTRLTVT.

The J gene is TRBJ1-4, the V gene TRBV4-3, with D perhaps TRBD1 (5 bases). In germline, CDR1 is LGHNA, CDR2 YSLEER. Trimming left V 5 bases short and J 4 bases short, with 8 bases between. The CDR3 has 13 amino acids. The CDR3 protein is CASSTGLNEKLFF. CDR3 nucleotide sequence: TGCGCCAGCAGCACGGGACTTAATGAAAAACTGTTTTTT.

The V and J genes are TRBV7-9 and TRBJ1-2; D not certain. The length of the CDR3 is 14 residues. Trimming cost V 3 bases and J 4 bases, with 12 bases left between them. The germline gives CDR1 SEHNR, CDR2 FQNEAQ (reference sequence). The CDR3 spells CASSLGRVLYGYTF. CDR3 nucleotides: TGTGCCAGCAGCTTGGGTCGGGTGCTCTATGGCTACACCTTC.

The V and J genes are TRBV14 and TRBJ1-1; D not resolved. Germline V gene data show CDR1 as SGHDN and CDR2 as FVKESK. This CDR3 is 13 amino acids long. Trimming removed 0 bases at V and 8 bases at J, with 10 bases between. This chain's CDR3 is CASSQEAYEEAFF. CDR3 in DNA: TGTGCCAGCAGCCAAGAGGCCTATGAAGAAGCTTTCTTT.

This clonotype has only a few counts. V and J are TRBV20-1 and TRBJ1-1, with TRBD1 as a possible D gene (5 bases). The V gene's germline CDR1 is DFQATT and CDR2 SNEGSKA (reference sequence). CDR3 length: 16 residues. V lost 0 bases and J 5 bases, leaving 19 bases between the germline ends. The CDR3 spells CSARERRGAGSTEAFF. CDR3 in DNA: TGCAGTGCTAGAGAACGTAGGGGCGCGGGGTCTACTGAAGCTTTCTTT.